Below, 27 T cell receptor beta chains from the same sample are listed, as sequenced in a study of cytomegalovirus exposure and HLA in healthy donors. The PCR made use of 60 Vbeta and 13 Jbeta primers. The data were produced by immunoSEQ multiplex PCR, yet TCRdb's version contains in-frame clones alone and is incomplete. The sample yields around 160,000 clones, approximately 80% seen once. Sequenced input: PBMCs. These receptors were taken from a man between 50 and 59 years old in good health and CMV-seropositive.

This clone was recorded once. The CDR3 reads CAISDRDAADTQYF. In DNA, the CDR3 is TGTGCCATCAGCGACAGGGACGCGGCAGATACGCAGTATTTT. The V gene is TRBV10-3, the J gene TRBJ2-3; 7 nucleotides line up with TRBD1. This CDR3 region has 14 residues. Germline CDR1 reads ENHRY; CDR2 reads SYGVKD. V lost 6 bases and J lost 4; bases outside the gene matches: 7.

V is TRBV5-6 and J is TRBJ2-3; perhaps TRBD2 as D (5 bases). The CDR3 has 15 amino acids. CDR1 and CDR2 (germline): SGHDT, YYEEEE. The V and J ends lost 3 bases and 0 bases respectively, with 11 bases between them. CDR3: CASSSLRTSTDTQYF. CDR3 nucleotide sequence: TGTGCCAGCAGCTCTTTACGGACTAGCACAGATACGCAGTATTTT.

The J gene is TRBJ2-6, the V gene TRBV15, with D uncertain. Trimming shortened V by 5 bases and J by 0 bases, and 8 bases separated the two germline ends. Germline values: CDR1 LNHNV, CDR2 YYDKDF (reference sequence). This CDR3 spans 15 amino acids. The CDR3 sequence is CATSSTHSGANVLTF. DNA for the CDR3: TGTGCCACCAGCTCTACTCACTCTGGGGCCAACGTCCTGACTTTC. Using reference TRBV15 and TRBJ2-6 for the parts outside the CDR3, the full variable domain is DAMVIQNPRYQVTQFGKPVTLSCSQTLNHNVMYWYQQKSSQAPKLLFHYYDKDFNNEADTPDNFQSRRPNTSFCFLDIRSPGLGDTAMYLCATSSTHSGANVLTFGAGSRLTVL.

This clone was seen a handful of times. A read error may produce the germline difference seen at one junction end. The V call is TRBV7-7, the J call TRBJ2-7; 7 positions match TRBD2. The germline V gene has CDR1 SSHAT and CDR2 FNYEAQ (reference sequence). The CDR3 length is 13 residues. The CDR3 region is CASSFRGGDEQYF. The CDR3 bases are TGTGCTAGCAGTTTCCGGGGAGGGGACGAGCAGTACTTC.

The genes are TRBV4-3 and TRBJ2-7; TRBD1 agrees at 9 bases. The CDR3 sequence is 15 residues long. Germline V lookup: CDR1 LGHNA, CDR2 YSLEER. The V and J ends lost 2 bases and 4 bases, in that order; junction bases with no gene match: 6. CDR3 loop: CASSQQGQGLYEQYF. The CDR3 DNA is TGCGCCAGCAGCCAACAAGGACAGGGGTTGTACGAGCAGTACTTC.

The rearrangement links TRBV4-1 to TRBJ1-1; possible D gene TRBD1, 5 bases. CDR1 is MGHRA and CDR2 is YSYEKL in the germline V gene. CDR3 size: 13 residues. V shed 4 bases and J shed 1 base, with 7 bases lying between them. The CDR3 sequence is CASSPRENTEAFF. CDR3 DNA: TGCGCCAGCAGCCCCAGGGAGAACACTGAAGCTTTCTTT.

The chain employs TRBV2 and TRBJ2-7, with a tentative D call TRBD1 (6 bases). CDR3 length equals 14 residues. V was cut by 9 bases and J by 3 bases, with 18 bases left in between. Looked up from germline, CDR1 is SNHLY and CDR2 is FYNNEI. The CDR3 DNA sequence: TGTGCCAGATCGACAGGCCCCCACTACTACGAGCAGTACTTC. Amino acids: CARSTGPHYYEQYF.

J is TRBJ2-1 and V is TRBV6-5; 9 nucleotides match TRBD1. Germline lookup yields CDR1 MNHEY and CDR2 SVGAGI. The CDR3 runs to 16 residues. V was clipped by 0 bases and J by 9 bases; unmatched bases: 9. The CDR3 is CASSYSRAQGASEQFF. The DNA for the CDR3 is TGTGCCAGCAGTTACTCGAGGGCACAGGGGGCTAGTGAGCAGTTCTTC.

The V call is TRBV9, the J call TRBJ1-6; 7 bases line up with TRBD1. J gave up 7 bases and V 0 bases, and 4 bases lay outside the gene matches. The CDR3 has 15 amino acids. CDR1 and CDR2 from the germline V gene are SGDLS and YYNGEE. DNA of the CDR3: TGTGCCAGCAGCGTAGAAGGGGGCGGAAATTCACCCCTCCACTTT. This translates into CASSVEGGGNSPLHF. The variable domain in full, with the rest retrieved from reference TRBV9 and TRBJ1-6, is DSGVTQTPKHLITATGQRVTLRCSPRSGDLSVYWYQQSLDQGLQFLIQYYNGEERAKGNILERFSAQQFPDLHSELNLSSLELGDSALYFCASSVEGGGNSPLHFGNGTRLTVT.

The genes are TRBV5-6 and TRBJ2-3; TRBD1 matches 8 bases. V gave up 6 bases and J gave up 2 bases; unmatched junction bases: 11. This CDR3 spans 16 amino acids. Germline V CDR1 and CDR2: SGHDT, YYEEEE. The CDR3 here is CASTLYGTGLTDTQYF. In DNA form, the CDR3 reads TGTGCCAGCACCCTATACGGGACAGGCCTCACAGATACGCAGTATTTT.

The chain recombines TRBV7-2 with TRBJ2-7, with a weak D call TRBD1 (5 bases). The V gene's germline CDR1 is SGHTA and CDR2 FQGNSA. CDR3 length: 14 amino acids. V was pared by 4 bases and J by 2 bases, with 12 bases between. CDR3 sequence reads: CASSSSQGPYEQYF. The CDR3 DNA is TGTGCCAGCAGCTCGAGCCAGGGCCCCTACGAGCAGTACTTC.

CDR3 loop: CASSSFSNQPQHF. CDR3 sequence (DNA): TGTGCCAGCAGCTCATTTAGCAATCAGCCCCAGCATTTT. The J gene is TRBJ1-5, the V gene TRBV7-9; no firm D call. The CDR3 runs 13 residues. The V gene's germline CDR1 is SEHNR and CDR2 FQNEAQ (reference sequence). V was shortened by 4 bases and J by 0 bases, with 4 bases between the two germline ends.

This clone was detected only once. J is TRBJ2-5 and V is TRBV4-2; 8 positions match TRBD1. This CDR3 region has 16 residues. Germline CDR1 LGHNA, CDR2 YNFKEQ. The V gene end was trimmed by 0 bases and the J gene end by 2 bases; junction bases not matched to a gene: 5. DNA for the CDR3: TGTGCCAGCAGCCAAGATAGGGGGACAGGACAAGAGACCCAGTACTTC. Translation: CASSQDRGTGQETQYF.

This clone was detected only a few times. The J gene is TRBJ2-5, the V gene TRBV4-2; no firm D call. The tail of the sequence fits TRBJ2-7 better, so the J call may be wrong. Germline V gene lookup returns CDR1 LGHNA and CDR2 YNFKEQ. The CDR3 totals 13 residues. The CDR3 is CASSQGEAYEQYF. CDR3 sequence (DNA): TGTGCCAGCAGCCAAGGTGAAGCCTACGAGCAGTACTTC.

CDR3 sequence: CASSAERDRGREQYF. The CDR3 DNA reads as TGTGCCAGCAGCGCCGAGCGGGACAGGGGGCGTGAGCAGTACTTC. V gene TRBV7-8 combines with J gene TRBJ2-7; the match to TRBD1 covers 12 bases. The germline V gene has CDR1 SGHVS and CDR2 FQNEAQ. V lost 5 bases, J lost 7 bases, and 9 bases stayed unmatched. The CDR3 covers 15 residues.

This chain's CDR3 is CASSQEGSRVVETQYF. The CDR3 region has the DNA TGTGCCAGCAGCCAAGAGGGCTCCAGGGTGGTCGAGACCCAGTACTTC. The chain joins TRBV4-2 to TRBJ2-5, with D maybe TRBD1 (5 bases). Germline V gene sequence: CDR1 LGHNA, CDR2 YNFKEQ. Trimming left V 0 bases short and J 5 bases short, with 16 bases between. The CDR3 is made up of 16 amino acids.

The gene calls are TRBV9 and TRBJ2-1; 12 nucleotides agree with TRBD2. The CDR3 covers 15 residues. The trim removed 5 bases at V and 9 bases at J, leaving 9 bases unmatched. CDR1 and CDR2 from the germline V gene are SGDLS and YYNGEE. The CDR3 is CASRGTSGREGEQFF. Here the CDR3 DNA reads TGTGCCAGCAGGGGGACTAGCGGGCGGGAGGGTGAGCAGTTCTTC.

V usage is TRBV5-1 and J usage is TRBJ2-5, with D possibly TRBD2 on 6 matching bases. V was shortened by 1 base and J by 5 bases, with 21 bases between the two germline ends. The CDR3 has 17 residues. Germline lookup yields CDR1 SGHRS and CDR2 YFSETQ. The CDR3 DNA reads TGCGCCAGCAGCTTGTACGCGGGGAATGTTATGGGGGAGACCCAGTACTTC. Its protein product is CASSLYAGNVMGETQYF.

The genes are TRBV4-3 and TRBJ1-3; D is unclear. The CDR3 contains 16 residues. The germline V and J ends were trimmed by 0 bases and 0 bases, with 9 bases remaining between them. CDR1 and CDR2 from the germline V gene are LGHNA and YSLEER. CDR3 sequence (DNA): TGCGCCAGCAGCCAAGATTACCAACTCTCTGGAAACACCATATATTTT. As protein: CASSQDYQLSGNTIYF.

This sequence joins TRBV9 and TRBJ1-1; 9 bases line up with TRBD1. CDR3 length equals 15 residues. J was trimmed by 3 bases and V by 3 bases; bases with no gene match: 6. The V gene's germline CDR1 is SGDLS and CDR2 YYNGEE. Written as DNA, the CDR3 is TGTGCCAGCAGCGCCGCCGGGACAGGGTACACTGAAGCTTTCTTT. This translates into CASSAAGTGYTEAFF.

CDR3 bases: TGTGCCAGCAGTGAACCATCTAGCGGGGTGTCTCTGTCCGATACGCAGTATTTT. Translated, it gives CASSEPSSGVSLSDTQYF. The J gene is TRBJ2-3, the V gene TRBV6-4, with 9 positions matching TRBD2. This CDR3 has 18 amino acids. With 3 bases clipped from V and 6 bases from J, the junction kept 16 bases outside the gene matches. In germline, CDR1 is MRHNA, CDR2 SNTAGT.

The gene calls are TRBV6-5 and TRBJ1-4; 7 bases agree with TRBD1. The CDR3 has 12 residues. The V and J ends lost 11 bases and 3 bases, in that order; junction bases with no gene match: 3. The germline gives CDR1 MNHEY, CDR2 SVGAGI. The CDR3 nucleotides read TGTGCCTTACAGGGGCCTAATGAAAAACTGTTTTTT. The encoded protein is CALQGPNEKLFF.

The chain links TRBV19 to TRBJ1-6; D is ambiguous. Between the trimmed V and J ends, which lost 6 bases and 6 bases, there was a span of 15 bases. The germline CDR1 and CDR2 sequences are LNHDA and SQIVND (reference sequence). The CDR3 is made up of 15 amino acids. CDR3 sequence reads: CASRPDGISNSPLHF. The CDR3 nucleotides read TGTGCCAGTAGGCCCGACGGGATTTCTAATTCACCCCTCCACTTT.

The CDR3: CASSLLRTGELFF. The CDR3, as DNA: TGTGCCAGCAGCTTACTACGGACCGGGGAGCTGTTTTTT. V gene TRBV11-2 combines with J gene TRBJ2-2; D unresolved. V lost 2 bases and J lost 5, with 6 bases in between. Germline CDR1 is SGHAT and CDR2 is FQNNGV. The CDR3 extends over 13 amino acids.

This clone was seen only a few times. This chain links TRBV6-1 with TRBJ1-5; possible D gene TRBD1, 6 bases. V lost 8 bases, J lost 3 bases, and 11 bases lay in between. The CDR3 totals 13 residues. Germline V gene sequence: CDR1 MNHNS, CDR2 SASEGT. CDR3 in amino acids: CASRQVNNQPQHF. In DNA, the CDR3 is TGTGCCAGCCGACAGGTGAACAATCAGCCCCAGCATTTT.

CDR3 sequence: CASSQDYGTANYGYTF. The DNA of the CDR3 is TGCGCCAGCAGCCAAGACTATGGAACAGCTAACTATGGCTACACCTTC. The V call is TRBV4-3, the J call TRBJ1-2; D not resolved. CDR3 length equals 16 residues. Trimming removed 0 bases at V and 0 bases at J, with 11 bases between. Looked up from germline, CDR1 is LGHNA and CDR2 is YSLEER.

This clone has only a few counts. The rearrangement links TRBV5-1 to TRBJ1-5; the D gene is possibly TRBD1 (6 bases). CDR1 and CDR2 (germline): SGHRS, YFSETQ. The CDR3 is 15 amino acids. Trimming removed 0 bases at V and 2 bases at J, with 9 bases between. The DNA of the CDR3 is TGCGCCAGCAGCTTGGGGCCAGGGGGCAATCAGCCCCAGCATTTT. It encodes CASSLGPGGNQPQHF.